The 28 T cell receptor beta chains in this list originate from one sample, sequenced in a study of T cell repertoires in cytomegalovirus infection. Each CDR3 protein is one row after TCRdb ran MiXCR on the reads. The sample includes about 770,000 distinct CDR3 sequences, about 29% of them seen just once. Antigen specificity for these receptors is unknown. This specimen consisted of cultured CD8+ T cells from PBMCs, obtained from culture after CMV antigen stimulation. Receptors originate from a human donor in good health (CMV status not recorded). Some clones in this sample may be carry-over from other donors' samples.

The chain has TRBV27 and TRBJ2-7, with a possible D match to TRBD2 (6 bases). The CDR3 is 15 amino acids. The V end lost 5 bases, the J end lost 2 bases, and 16 bases lay between the germline ends. Germline CDR1 is MNHEY and CDR2 is SMNVEV (reference sequence). CDR3 sequence (DNA): TGTGCCAGCAGTCCAGCGGGTCCCGGCCCCTACGAGCAGTACGTC. This encodes CASSPAGPGPYEQYV.

The chain employs TRBV20-1 and TRBJ2-3; TRBD2 might be the D (5 bases). This CDR3 contains 13 residues. V gave up 2 bases and J gave up 5 bases, with 11 bases separating them. Germline values: CDR1 DFQATT, CDR2 SNEGSKA (reference sequence). The CDR3 DNA follows: TGCAGTGCTAGATCGGCCGAGGGAGATACGCAGTATTTT. Translation: CSARSAEGDTQYF.

In DNA form, the CDR3 reads TGTGCCAGCAGCCAAGAAACTTTCTTCGGGGAGCTGTTTTTT. It translates to CASSQETFFGELFF. The chain employs TRBV3-1 and TRBJ2-2, with D hard to call. V gave up 0 bases and J gave up 7 bases, with 9 bases separating them. The germline V gene encodes CDR1 LGHDT and CDR2 YNNKEL (reference sequence). The CDR3 totals 14 residues.

The chain carries TRBV4-1 and TRBJ2-6, with D hard to call. The CDR3 is 18 amino acids. Trimming cost V 0 bases and J 4 bases, with 16 bases left between them. Per the germline V gene, CDR1 is MGHRA and CDR2 is YSYEKL. CDR3 coding DNA: TGCGCCAGCAGCCAAGAGGGCCAGTTGGGTCTCGGGGCCAACGTCCTGACTTTC. Encoded protein: CASSQEGQLGLGANVLTF.

The gene calls are TRBV4-3 and TRBJ1-2; no definite D call. CDR3 length: 14 amino acids. Germline V gene data show CDR1 as LGHNA and CDR2 as YSLEER. The V end lost 2 bases, the J end lost 2 bases, and 9 bases lay between the germline ends. The CDR3 DNA reads as TGCGCCAGCAGCCAACATCTTCCCAACTATGGCTACACCTTC. Translated: CASSQHLPNYGYTF.

This clonotype was seen only a few times. The chain links TRBV11-2 to TRBJ2-3; possibly TRBD2 for D (7 bases). V lost 5 bases, J lost 0 bases, and 15 bases lay in between. Germline-derived CDR1 and CDR2 are SGHAT and FQNNGV. CDR3 length: 16 residues. The CDR3 DNA sequence: TGTGCCAGCAGCCCCGCGAAGGGGGGGAGCACAGATACGCAGTATTTT. It codes for CASSPAKGGSTDTQYF.

V is TRBV20-1 and J is TRBJ2-2; D may match TRBD1 or TRBD2 (6 bases each). The CDR3 is made up of 15 amino acids. V lost 3 bases, J lost 9 bases, and 20 bases lay in between. Germline V gene lookup returns CDR1 DFQATT and CDR2 SNEGSKA (reference sequence). The CDR3 DNA sequence: TGCAGTGCTAGGGACTACCGGGGGCTCGAGCGGGAGCTGTTTTTT. Translating it yields CSARDYRGLERELFF.

The chain couples TRBV7-9 to TRBJ1-5; tentative D call: TRBD1 (6 bases). Per the germline V gene, CDR1 is SEHNR and CDR2 is FQNEAQ (reference sequence). Trimming shortened V by 5 bases and J by 6 bases, and 8 bases separated the two germline ends. There are 12 residues in the CDR3. The CDR3 spells CASSVRGQPQHF. DNA of the CDR3: TGTGCCAGCAGCGTCAGGGGTCAGCCCCAGCATTTT.

The chain carries TRBV27 and TRBJ2-1; 10 bases agree with TRBD1. CDR1 MNHEY and CDR2 SMNVEV come from the germline V gene (reference sequence). J lost 8 bases, V lost 6 bases, and 10 bases had no gene match. This CDR3 is built from 15 residues. The CDR3: CASSPGTGELDEQFF. CDR3 coding DNA: TGTGCCAGCAGCCCTGGGACAGGGGAACTTGATGAGCAGTTCTTC.

This clonotype was counted between two and nine times. The chain recombines TRBV6-4 with TRBJ2-5; possibly TRBD1 for D (7 bases). Per the germline V gene, CDR1 is MRHNA and CDR2 is SNTAGT. V was cut by 6 bases and J by 2 bases, with 13 bases left in between. This CDR3 region has 14 residues. In DNA, the CDR3 is TGTGCCAGCAGCCGGGACAGCGGGCAAGAGACCCAGTACTTC. It is translated as CASSRDSGQETQYF.

This chain connects TRBV10-3 to TRBJ1-1; unclear D gene. The CDR3 contains 15 residues. V was clipped by 6 bases and J by 3 bases, with 17 bases between them. Germline V gene data show CDR1 as ENHRY and CDR2 as SYGVKD. DNA of the CDR3: TGTGCCATCAGAGGTTCGAACACATTAGACACTGAAGCTTTCTTT. Protein product: CAIRGSNTLDTEAFF.

Comments on this clonotype: Its ends do not fully match the called genes, so a read error is possible. The genes are TRBV14 and TRBJ2-2; TRBD2 matches 8 bases. CDR3 length: 17 amino acids. Per germline, CDR1 SGHDN and CDR2 FVKESK. Here the CDR3 DNA reads TGTGCCAGCAGCCAAGAATGGTTAGCGGGATACACCGGGAAGCTGTTTTTT. Protein: CASSQEWLAGYTGKLFF.

The genes are TRBV5-4 and TRBJ1-1; unclear D gene. CDR1 is SGHNT, CDR2 YYREEE, per germline (reference sequence). The ends were cut back, 4 bases at V and 0 bases at J, with 10 bases in the middle. The CDR3 contains 14 residues. The CDR3 DNA is TGTGCCAGCAGCCTGAAACAGTTGAACACTGAAGCTTTCTTT. It specifies CASSLKQLNTEAFF. Together with reference TRBV5-4 and TRBJ1-1, the CDR3 gives the full variable domain: ETGVTQSPTHLIKTRGQQVTLRCSSQSGHNTVSWYQQALGQGPQFIFQYYREEENGRGNFPPRFSGLQFPNYSSELNVNALELDDSALYLCASSLKQLNTEAFFGQGTRLTVV.

This chain joins TRBV3-1 and TRBJ1-2, with 9 bases aligning to TRBD1. Germline CDR1 is LGHDT and CDR2 is YNNKEL (reference sequence). V was pared by 3 bases and J by 4 bases, with 3 bases of the junction left unmatched. The CDR3 is 14 amino acids. CDR3 region: CASSQGDRAYGYTF. The DNA of the CDR3 is TGTGCCAGCAGCCAGGGGGACAGGGCCTATGGCTACACCTTC.

This clonotype has only a few counts. Written as DNA, the CDR3 is TGTGCCAGCAGTAGGGACAGGGAATTTGGAGCTAACTATGGCTACACCTTC. Its protein is CASSRDREFGANYGYTF. The chain links TRBV6-1 to TRBJ1-2, with 9 nucleotides matching TRBD1. CDR1 is MNHNS and CDR2 is SASEGT in the germline V gene. The CDR3 consists of 17 residues. J gave up 0 bases and V 5 bases, and 10 bases lay outside the gene matches.

The chain joins TRBV27 to TRBJ2-1; D assignment may be TRBD1 or TRBD2 (6 bases each). Germline CDR1 and CDR2: MNHEY and SMNVEV (reference sequence). Trimming removed 3 bases from V and 8 bases from J, with 17 bases in between. The CDR3 sequence is 15 residues long. CDR3: CASSFRGAKGDEQFF. Written as DNA, the CDR3 is TGTGCCAGCAGTTTTAGGGGGGCGAAAGGGGATGAGCAGTTCTTC.

This clonotype has ten or more counts. The chain links TRBV2 to TRBJ2-2; possible D gene TRBD2, 6 bases. CDR1 is SNHLY, CDR2 FYNNEI, per germline. V was clipped by 8 bases and J by 6 bases, with 10 bases between them. CDR3 length equals 12 residues. CDR3 in DNA: TGTGCCAGCCGGGGAGGAGCCGGGGAGCTGTTTTTT. Its translation is CASRGGAGELFF. Drawing the rest from reference TRBV2 and TRBJ2-2, the complete variable domain is EPEVTQTPSHQVTQMGQEVILRCVPISNHLYFYWYRQILGQKVEFLVSFYNNEISEKSEIFDDQFSVERPDGSNFTLKIRSTKLEDSAMYFCASRGGAGELFFGEGSRLTVL.

In this sample, this clonotype turned up a few times. V is TRBV6-6 and J is TRBJ2-5; unclear D gene. The CDR3 is made up of 12 amino acids. Looked up from germline, CDR1 is MNHNY and CDR2 is SVGAGI (reference sequence). Trimming shortened V by 2 bases and J by 5 bases, and 6 bases separated the two germline ends. The CDR3 protein is CASSYTSETQYF. The CDR3 coding sequence is TGTGCCAGCAGTTACACGTCTGAGACCCAGTACTTC.

CDR3 coding DNA: TGTGCCAGCAGCTTCCTACCCTCCTACGAGCAGTACTTC. This encodes CASSFLPSYEQYF. The chain links TRBV7-9 to TRBJ2-7; D remains ambiguous. Germline lookup yields CDR1 SEHNR and CDR2 FQNEAQ (reference sequence). The CDR3 contains 13 residues. The ends were cut back, 3 bases at V and 0 bases at J, with 6 bases in the middle.

This sequence joins TRBV7-9 and TRBJ1-4; D might be TRBD1 (6 bases). CDR1 SEHNR and CDR2 FQNEAQ come from the germline V gene (reference sequence). The CDR3 contains 13 residues. V was shortened by 6 bases and J by 7 bases, with 12 bases between the two germline ends. CDR3 in amino acids: CASRPDSGEKLFF. CDR3 DNA sequence: TGTGCCAGCAGACCGGACAGTGGTGAAAAACTGTTTTTT.

This clonotype was counted only a few times. The chain couples TRBV18 to TRBJ1-1; TRBD1 might be the D (5 bases). Germline V CDR1 and CDR2: KGHSH, LQKENI. The V and J ends lost 4 bases and 11 bases respectively, with 14 bases between them. The CDR3 is made up of 12 amino acids. As DNA, the CDR3 is TGTGCCAGCTCACTCAAACGGGGCGAGGCTTTCTTT. Protein product: CASSLKRGEAFF.

The chain carries TRBV6-2 or TRBV6-3 and TRBJ1-1; D remains ambiguous. Germline lookup yields CDR1 MNHEY and CDR2 SVGEGT. The CDR3 runs 16 residues. V was clipped by 0 bases and J by 4 bases, with 15 bases between them. DNA of the CDR3: TGTGCCAGCAGTTACTCCCGGAAAATTGGAAGCACTGAAGCTTTCTTT. Translating it yields CASSYSRKIGSTEAFF.

On this clonotype: Germline and junction disagree at one end, which may indicate a read error. The V gene is TRBV5-1, the J gene TRBJ1-1; 10 positions match TRBD1. Looked up from germline, CDR1 is SGHRS and CDR2 is YFSETQ. The CDR3 consists of 16 residues. The CDR3 bases are TGCGCCAGCAGCTTGGATTTTGACAGGGGGCTCACTGGAGCTTTCTTT. Translated, it gives CASSLDFDRGLTGAFF.

This clonotype has a count of ten or more. The rearrangement links TRBV7-9 to TRBJ1-2, with TRBD1 as a possible D gene (5 bases). Germline V gene data show CDR1 as SEHNR and CDR2 as FQNEAQ (reference sequence). CDR3 length: 15 amino acids. Trimming pared 5 bases from V and 0 bases from J, leaving 13 bases between. DNA for the CDR3: TGTGCCAGCAGCACCACCGACAGACCTAACTATGGCTACACCTTC. Its protein product is CASSTTDRPNYGYTF.

The CDR3 nucleotides are TGTGCCACACTAGACCCTGGCAGGGGGCAACAGTTCTTC. The encoded protein is CATLDPGRGQQFF. V is TRBV24-1 and J is TRBJ2-1; 8 nucleotides match TRBD1. CDR1 and CDR2 from the germline V gene are KGHDR and SFDVKD. CDR3 length: 13 residues. Losses at the gene ends were 10 bases for V and 13 bases for J; bases not matched to a gene: 14.

The chain employs TRBV6-2 or TRBV6-3 and TRBJ2-7, with D unresolved. The CDR3 runs to 12 residues. Trimming stripped 5 bases from V and 6 bases from J, with 11 bases between. CDR1 and CDR2 from the germline V gene are MNHEY and SVGEGT. For the CDR3, the DNA is TGTGCCAGCAGTCCCGTGGGCGGCGAGCAGTACGTC. It is translated as CASSPVGGEQYV.

Turning to this clonotype: The junction does not match germline at one end; this may be a read error. The chain uses TRBV5-4 and TRBJ2-5, with 9 bases that match TRBD2. CDR1 is SGHNT and CDR2 is YYREEE in the germline V gene (reference sequence). The CDR3 extends over 22 amino acids. For the CDR3, the DNA is TGTGCCAGCAGCTTGGGACACCCTGCGACAGGGACGGAGCGGGGGGACCATGAGACCCAGTACTTC. Translated: CASSLGHPATGTERGDHETQYF.

This clonotype showed up just a few times. The chain recombines TRBV4-2 with TRBJ1-1; D possibly corresponds to TRBD1 (5 bases). CDR1 and CDR2 from the germline V gene are LGHNA and YNFKEQ. Trimming left V 4 bases short and J 0 bases short, with 12 bases between. This CDR3 comprises 15 residues. DNA of the CDR3: TGTGCCAGCAGCCGTGCCCGACAGCTGAACACTGAAGCTTTCTTT. Its protein is CASSRARQLNTEAFF.